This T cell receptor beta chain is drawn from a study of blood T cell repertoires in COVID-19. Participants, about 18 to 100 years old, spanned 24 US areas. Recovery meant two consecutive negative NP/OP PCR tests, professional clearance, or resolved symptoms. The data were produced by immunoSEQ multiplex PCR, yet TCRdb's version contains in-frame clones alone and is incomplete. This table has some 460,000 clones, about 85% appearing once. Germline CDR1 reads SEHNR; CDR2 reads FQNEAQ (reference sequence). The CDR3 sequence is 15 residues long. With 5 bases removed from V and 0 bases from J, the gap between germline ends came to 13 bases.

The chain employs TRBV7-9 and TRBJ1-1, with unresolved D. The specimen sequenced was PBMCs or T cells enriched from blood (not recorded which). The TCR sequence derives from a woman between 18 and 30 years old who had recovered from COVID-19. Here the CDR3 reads CASSKDGSLNTEAFF. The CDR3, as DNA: TGTGCCAGCAGCAAAGATGGGAGCTTGAACACTGAAGCTTTCTTT.